Below, 22 T cell receptor beta chains from the same sample are listed, as sequenced in a study of control samples from healthy donors and cancer patients. The protocol was immunoSEQ multiplex PCR, while the TCRdb copy is restricted to in-frame clones and leaves out a portion. This table holds about 100,000 clones, about 90% found once. Sequences were obtained from blood. The origin of the receptors is a woman between 45 and 65 years old in good health.

The rearrangement links TRBV7-8 to TRBJ2-7; 9 bases match TRBD2. The CDR3 is made up of 14 amino acids. CDR1 is SGHVS, CDR2 FQNEAQ, per germline. With V trimmed by 5 bases and J by 5 bases, 7 bases remained unmatched. CDR3 nucleotides: TGTGCCAGCAGCGGCGGACTAGCGAGTAACGAGCAGTACGTC. Protein product: CASSGGLASNEQYV.

V usage is TRBV7-9 and J usage is TRBJ1-1; D may be TRBD1 (6 bases). Trimming removed 8 bases at V and 2 bases at J, with 15 bases between. This CDR3 spans 14 amino acids. Germline assignment: CDR1 SEHNR and CDR2 FQNEAQ (reference sequence). CDR3 in amino acids: CASYPLDSNTEAFF. CDR3 sequence (DNA): TGTGCCAGCTACCCCCTGGACAGCAACACTGAAGCTTTCTTT.

This clone occurred once. The genes are TRBV6-2 or TRBV6-3 and TRBJ2-6; D not resolved. The V end lost 3 bases, the J end lost 0 bases, and 15 bases lay between the germline ends. CDR1 MNHEY and CDR2 SVGEGT come from the germline V gene. This CDR3 spans 18 amino acids. For the CDR3, the DNA is TGTGCCAGCAGTTATGACTCCGGACGGTACTCTGGGGCCAACGTCCTGACTTTC. Translating it yields CASSYDSGRYSGANVLTF.

This clone has only a few counts. The chain uses TRBV27 and TRBJ1-3; D possibly corresponds to TRBD1 (5 bases). There are 15 residues in the CDR3. The V gene's germline CDR1 is MNHEY and CDR2 SMNVEV (reference sequence). V lost 5 bases and J lost 2, with 13 bases in between. For the CDR3, the DNA is TGTGCCAGCAGTCGGACACCAGGTCCTGGAAACACCATATATTTT. Protein product: CASSRTPGPGNTIYF.

The chain is built from TRBV7-2 and TRBJ1-1; TRBD1 aligns across 7 bases. Germline V gene data show CDR1 as SGHTA and CDR2 as FQGNSA. The CDR3 consists of 15 residues. J lost 9 bases, V lost 3 bases, and 13 bases had no gene match. The CDR3 nucleotides read TGTGCCAGCAGCTTCCCGAGACAGGGATCCTGGAAAGCTTTCTTT. It translates to CASSFPRQGSWKAFF.

The chain's CDR3 is CASSIMSGSGTQYF. Here the CDR3 DNA reads TGTGCCAGTAGTATAATGTCCGGGTCAGGGACCCAGTACTTC. The chain employs TRBV19 and TRBJ2-5; no firm D call. The CDR3 is 14 amino acids. Germline-derived CDR1 and CDR2 are LNHDA and SQIVND (reference sequence). Trimming took 2 bases from V and 7 from J, leaving 14 bases between them. Filled out from reference TRBV19 and TRBJ2-5, the complete variable domain reads DGGITQSPKYLFRKEGQNVTLSCEQNLNHDAMYWYRQDPGQGLRLIYYSQIVNDFQKGDIAEGYSVSREKKESFPLTVTSAQKNPTAFYLCASSIMSGSGTQYFGPGTRLLVL.

This clone appeared a single time. This chain links TRBV11-3 with TRBJ2-1; the match to TRBD2 covers 7 bases. CDR3 length: 15 residues. Germline V lookup: CDR1 SGHNT, CDR2 YENEEA. V lost 3 bases to trimming and J lost 0 bases; unmatched junction nucleotides: 2. CDR3 in DNA: TGTGCCAGCAGCTTGGGAGGGAGCTCCTACAATGAGCAGTTCTTC. It specifies CASSLGGSSYNEQFF.

This clone was seen only a few times. This sequence joins TRBV30 and TRBJ1-2; D ambiguous. V lost 7 bases to trimming and J lost 8 bases, with 17 bases between them. Germline lookup yields CDR1 GTSNPN and CDR2 SVGIG (reference sequence). The length of the CDR3 is 12 residues. In DNA, the CDR3 is TGTGCCTCGAAAGGAGAGGTTCCCGGCTACACCTTC. This sequence encodes CASKGEVPGYTF.

This clone has only one observation. The J gene is TRBJ1-2, the V gene TRBV29-1, with D hard to call. Trimming removed 5 bases at V and 1 base at J, with 14 bases between. The CDR3 totals 14 residues. The germline CDR1 and CDR2 sequences are SQVTM and ANQGSEA. The CDR3 DNA reads as TGCAGCGTTACCTACAGAGTCGATAACTATGGCTACACCTTC. It specifies CSVTYRVDNYGYTF. The variable domain in full, completed from reference TRBV29-1 and TRBJ1-2, reads SAVISQKPSRDICQRGTSLTIQCQVDSQVTMMFWYRQQPGQSLTLIATANQGSEATYESGFVIDKFPISRPNLTFSTLTVSNMSPEDSSIYLCSVTYRVDNYGYTFGSGTRLTVV.

CDR3 residues: CASSPRRFSYNSPLHF. CDR3 DNA sequence: TGTGCCAGCTCACCACGGCGATTCTCCTATAATTCACCCCTCCACTTT. The chain carries TRBV18 and TRBJ1-6, with unresolved D. This CDR3 has 16 amino acids. V was cut by 1 base and J by 0 bases, with 7 bases left in between. The V gene's germline CDR1 is KGHSH and CDR2 LQKENI.

This clone was seen only a few times. The chain employs TRBV2 and TRBJ2-2; D gene uncertain. This CDR3 is 12 amino acids long. V was shortened by 5 bases and J by 3 bases, with 4 bases between the two germline ends. Germline CDR1 and CDR2: SNHLY and FYNNEI. For the CDR3, the DNA is TGTGCCAGCAGTACAGACACCGGGGAGCTGTTTTTT. It specifies CASSTDTGELFF.

This clone appeared once. V gene TRBV29-1 combines with J gene TRBJ2-3; TRBD2 aligns across 12 bases. There are 12 residues in the CDR3. Germline trimming cut 3 bases from V and 15 bases from J; bases unmatched to any gene: 7. The V gene's germline CDR1 is SQVTM and CDR2 ANQGSEA. The CDR3 reads CSVDRLAGVSYF. In DNA form, the CDR3 reads TGCAGCGTTGATCGACTAGCGGGAGTTTCTTATTTT.

The V call is TRBV27, the J call TRBJ2-7, with 9 nucleotides matching TRBD2. From germline, CDR1 is MNHEY and CDR2 SMNVEV (reference sequence). The CDR3 has 15 residues. V trimming: 2 bases; J trimming: 0 bases; junction bases outside the gene matches: 2. Written as DNA, the CDR3 is TGTGCCAGCAGTTTACTAGCGGGGAGCTCCTACGAGCAGTACTTC. Protein sequence: CASSLLAGSSYEQYF.

The chain joins TRBV5-5 to TRBJ2-7; TRBD2 matches 10 bases. The CDR3 consists of 15 residues. The V segment lost 5 bases and the J segment 0 bases; nucleotides outside the gene matches: 5. Germline V CDR1 and CDR2: SGHKS, YYEKEE (reference sequence). Here the CDR3 DNA reads TGTGCCAGCAGGTTCTGGACTAGCGGCTCCTACGAGCAGTACGTC. This gives the protein CASRFWTSGSYEQYV.

This rearrangement joins TRBV9 to TRBJ1-1; possible D gene TRBD1, 6 bases. CDR1 is SGDLS, CDR2 YYNGEE, per germline. Trimming removed 5 bases from V and 1 base from J, with 9 bases in between. CDR3 length: 13 residues. CDR3 amino acids: CASRRTANTEAFF. The CDR3 DNA is TGTGCCAGCAGACGGACAGCGAACACTGAAGCTTTCTTT.

The V and J genes are TRBV5-1 and TRBJ1-2; D perhaps matches TRBD1 (6 bases). Germline assignment: CDR1 SGHRS and CDR2 YFSETQ. Trimming removed 4 bases from V and 4 bases from J, with 14 bases in between. There are 14 residues in the CDR3. The CDR3 DNA is TGCGCCAGCAGCGTGGGGGGGGCTGGCTATGGCTACACCTTC. It yields the protein CASSVGGAGYGYTF.

V gene TRBV4-1 combines with J gene TRBJ1-5; a weak D match, TRBD1 (5 bases). The CDR3 is made up of 14 amino acids. The V gene lost 6 bases and the J gene lost 3 bases, with 12 bases spanning the gap. Germline V lookup: CDR1 MGHRA, CDR2 YSYEKL. CDR3 sequence (DNA): TGCGCCAGCAGACTCGCCAGGGACAATCAGCCCCAGCATTTT. Its translation: CASRLARDNQPQHF.

The J gene is TRBJ1-1, the V gene TRBV27; a weak D match, TRBD1 (5 bases). The CDR3 is 17 amino acids. Germline CDR1 MNHEY, CDR2 SMNVEV (reference sequence). V was cut by 6 bases and J by 1 base, with 21 bases left in between. For the CDR3, the DNA is TGTGCCAGCAGCCTATGGGGACGGGGGGTGACGAACACTGAAGCTTTCTTT. Residues: CASSLWGRGVTNTEAFF.

The J gene is TRBJ1-3, the V gene TRBV19; D ambiguous. The CDR3 has 13 residues. Germline CDR1 is LNHDA and CDR2 is SQIVND (reference sequence). Trimming pared 6 bases from V and 4 bases from J, leaving 10 bases between. The CDR3: CASSWGSGNTIYF. For the CDR3, the DNA is TGTGCCAGTAGCTGGGGTTCAGGAAACACCATATATTTT.

The rearrangement joins TRBV6-2 or TRBV6-3 to TRBJ2-7; 8 nucleotides match TRBD2. The CDR3 has 15 amino acids. The ends lost 4 bases at V and 2 bases at J; junction bases unmatched: 7. Germline V lookup: CDR1 MNHEY, CDR2 SVGEGT. The CDR3: CASSLWTSSAYEQYV. The DNA for the CDR3 is TGTGCCAGCAGTTTATGGACTAGCTCAGCCTACGAGCAGTACGTC.

The chain has TRBV27 and TRBJ2-3, with D perhaps matching TRBD2 (7 bases). The CDR3 contains 17 residues. The V gene lost 7 bases and the J gene lost 4 bases, with 24 bases spanning the gap. CDR1 and CDR2 from the germline V gene are MNHEY and SMNVEV (reference sequence). CDR3 protein: CASTQLIPGGIADTQYF. CDR3 nucleotides: TGTGCCAGCACCCAGCTCATACCGGGGGGCATCGCAGATACGCAGTATTTT.

The chain uses TRBV3-1 (or the pseudogene TRBV3-2) and TRBJ1-1, with 7 positions matching TRBD1. There are 14 residues in the CDR3. Trimming at V came to 2 bases and at J to 4 bases, leaving 4 bases not matched to a gene. Germline CDR1 and CDR2: LGHDT and YNNKEL (reference sequence). The CDR3 loop reads CASSQYRGVTEAFF. CDR3 DNA: TGTGCCAGCAGCCAATACAGGGGAGTCACTGAAGCTTTCTTT.